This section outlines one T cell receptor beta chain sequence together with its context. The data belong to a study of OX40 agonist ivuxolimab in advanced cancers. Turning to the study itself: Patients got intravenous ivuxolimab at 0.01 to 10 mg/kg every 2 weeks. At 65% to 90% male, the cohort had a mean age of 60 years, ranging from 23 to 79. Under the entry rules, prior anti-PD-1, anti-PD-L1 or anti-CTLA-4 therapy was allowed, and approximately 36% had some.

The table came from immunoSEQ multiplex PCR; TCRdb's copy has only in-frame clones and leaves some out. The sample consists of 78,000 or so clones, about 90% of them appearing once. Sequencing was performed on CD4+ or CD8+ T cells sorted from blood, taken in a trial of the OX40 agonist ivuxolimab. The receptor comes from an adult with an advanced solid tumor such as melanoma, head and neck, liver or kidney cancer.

The CDR3 coding sequence is TGTGCCAGCAGCATTAGGGATTTGGGCTATGGCTACACCTTC. Its translation: CASSIRDLGYGYTF. The chain is built from TRBV6-6 and TRBJ1-2; D gene ambiguous. Germline loops: CDR1 MNHNY, CDR2 SVGAGI (reference sequence). The ends were cut back, 6 bases at V and 4 bases at J, with 15 bases in the middle. The CDR3 contains 14 residues.